The 27 T cell receptor beta chains below come from one sample, sequenced in a study of beta chain features in type 1 diabetes. Of the isolated RNA, all was reverse transcribed, and so the sequenced material was expressed TCRB transcripts. Repertoires were generated with immunoSEQ multiplex PCR, while TCRdb's copy carries only in-frame clones and drops some. This sample carries about 320,000 clones, approximately 15% of them seen once, and the ten largest clones take more than 6.5%. The sequencing input was central memory CD4+ T cells from blood. The receptors derive from a man between 25 and 39 years old in good health.

This chain links TRBV21-1 with TRBJ1-1; the table's D call TRBD1 went unverified against the DNA. TRBV21-1 is shown as a pseudogene. The CDR3 totals 17 residues. CDR3 residues: CASSKSYGQYLDCKAFF. The CDR3 bases are TGTGCCAGCAGCAAATCCTACGGACAGTATTTGGATTGCAAAGCTTTCTTT.

This clone has more than one count but fewer than ten. The chain joins TRBV18 to TRBJ1-2, with 7 bases fitting TRBD1. Germline V gives CDR1 KGHSH, CDR2 LQKENI. With V trimmed by 4 bases and J by 1 base, 6 bases remained unmatched. CDR3 length equals 15 residues. The CDR3 loop reads CASSQGQNNNYGYTF. DNA for the CDR3: TGTGCCAGCTCACAGGGACAGAATAATAACTATGGCTACACCTTC.

The chain couples TRBV23-1 to TRBJ2-5; the D is unclear. The J call may not be correct, given that the DNA end is closer to TRBJ2-7. TRBV23-1 is recorded as an ORF, its role being uncertain. The CDR3 is made up of 13 amino acids. DNA of the CDR3: TGCGCCAGCAGTCAAAGGGCGGACCGCGAGCAGTACTTC. Its protein product is CASSQRADREQYF.

This clone was recorded many times. This chain joins TRBV18 and TRBJ2-5; no definite D call. The CDR3 has 12 amino acids. Germline V gene sequence: CDR1 KGHSH, CDR2 LQKENI. V gave up 3 bases and J gave up 5 bases, with 7 bases separating them. CDR3: CASSPSRETQYF. CDR3 in DNA: TGTGCCAGCTCACCGAGTCGGGAGACCCAGTACTTC.

This chain connects TRBV25-1 to TRBJ2-3; tentative D call: TRBD2 (7 bases). In germline, CDR1 is MGHDK, CDR2 SYGVNS. This CDR3 contains 14 residues. V lost 7 bases, J lost 3 bases, and 14 bases lay in between. The CDR3 coding sequence is TGTGCCAGCACCCGAGGGGGGGGGACAGATACGCAGTATTTT. Translated, it gives CASTRGGGTDTQYF.

This rearrangement joins TRBV5-1 to TRBJ1-2; D is undetermined. Germline V lookup: CDR1 SGHRS, CDR2 YFSETQ. The CDR3 is 16 amino acids. Trimming cost V 6 bases and J 0 bases, with 18 bases left between them. CDR3 sequence (DNA): TGCGCCAGCAAGTTTAACGCGGCAGGCACTAACTATGGCTACACCTTC. Residues: CASKFNAAGTNYGYTF.

The chain combines TRBV11-2 with TRBJ2-7, with 7 bases lining up with TRBD1. J lost 4 bases, V lost 7 bases, and 7 bases had no gene match. The CDR3 covers 13 residues. Germline V gene sequence: CDR1 SGHAT, CDR2 FQNNGV. The CDR3 region is CASTMDRRYEQYV. CDR3 in DNA: TGTGCCAGCACCATGGACAGGCGGTACGAGCAGTACGTC.

The CDR3 is CASSLSWRNHYGYTF. In DNA form, the CDR3 reads TGTGCCAGCAGCTTATCGTGGCGGAACCACTATGGCTACACCTTC. The chain joins TRBV7-2 to TRBJ1-2; D call uncertain. The CDR3 has 15 amino acids. Germline loops: CDR1 SGHTA, CDR2 FQGNSA. The V gene lost 2 bases and the J gene lost 3 bases, with 13 bases spanning the gap.

The rearrangement uses TRBV27 and TRBJ2-7; possible D gene TRBD1, 6 bases. Germline CDR1 and CDR2: MNHEY and SMNVEV (reference sequence). There are 15 residues in the CDR3. Trimming took off 5 bases at V and 4 bases at J, with 18 bases between the two ends. CDR3 nucleotide sequence: TGTGCCAGCAGTCCTAAAATGTCAGGGGAGTACGAGCAGTACTTC. Residues: CASSPKMSGEYEQYF.

V usage is TRBV7-7 and J usage is TRBJ2-2; no definite D call. The CDR3 extends over 14 amino acids. Between the trimmed V and J ends, which lost 0 bases and 4 bases, there was a span of 6 bases. Germline CDR1 reads SSHAT; CDR2 reads FNYEAQ (reference sequence). This chain's CDR3 is CASSLAAPTGELFF. The CDR3 region has the DNA TGTGCCAGCAGCTTAGCGGCCCCCACCGGGGAGCTGTTTTTT.

This clone has more than one count but fewer than ten. This chain joins TRBV19 and TRBJ2-1; D perhaps matches TRBD1 (6 bases). Germline-derived CDR1 and CDR2 are LNHDA and SQIVND (reference sequence). The V end was cut by 6 bases, the J end by 7 bases, with 19 bases between. The length of the CDR3 is 15 residues. The CDR3 sequence is CASSPQGLRGNEQFF. CDR3 in DNA: TGTGCCAGTAGCCCACAGGGCTTAAGGGGGAATGAGCAGTTCTTC.

The gene calls are TRBV10-3 and TRBJ1-4; D possibly corresponds to TRBD1 (5 bases). Per the germline V gene, CDR1 is ENHRY and CDR2 is SYGVKD. This CDR3 comprises 13 residues. Trimming cost V 4 bases and J 6 bases, with 9 bases left between them. CDR3 sequence: CAISVTEDEKLFF. The CDR3 coding sequence is TGTGCCATCAGTGTGACAGAAGATGAAAAACTGTTTTTT.

This chain connects TRBV7-3 to TRBJ2-3; 7 bases align to TRBD2. With V trimmed by 2 bases and J by 3 bases, 5 bases remained unmatched. The V gene's germline CDR1 is SGHTA and CDR2 FQGTGA. This CDR3 spans 15 amino acids. In DNA, the CDR3 is TGTGCCAGCAGCTTAGGGTCTAGCGGAACAGATACGCAGTATTTT. It is translated as CASSLGSSGTDTQYF.

The chain is built from TRBV4-2 and TRBJ1-4; D not certain. V was trimmed by 0 bases and J by 7 bases, leaving 9 bases between them. The CDR3 is 14 amino acids. Per the germline V gene, CDR1 is LGHNA and CDR2 is YNFKEQ. The CDR3: CASSQDGTLEKLFF. CDR3 coding DNA: TGTGCCAGCAGCCAAGATGGTACCCTTGAAAAACTGTTTTTT.

There are a few counts of this clone. Additional DNA sequences in this sample encode the identical CDR3. The chain recombines TRBV7-8 with TRBJ1-1; possibly TRBD1 for D (5 bases). V was pared by 0 bases and J by 0 bases, with 8 bases between. Germline V gene data show CDR1 as SGHVS and CDR2 as FQNEAQ. The CDR3 sequence is 15 residues long. The CDR3 region is CASSLAGGVNTEAFF. CDR3 nucleotide sequence: TGTGCCAGCAGCTTAGCGGGAGGGGTGAACACTGAAGCTTTCTTT.

In its sample, this clone was seen a few times. Relative to the germline gene, one junction end is altered; a read error may explain this. V is TRBV6-1 and J is TRBJ2-3, with 11 bases identical to TRBD2. Germline-derived CDR1 and CDR2 are MNHNS and SASEGT. CDR3 length: 16 amino acids. Here the CDR3 DNA reads TGTGCCATCAGTGGGACTAGCGGCCCTAGCACAGATACGCAGTATTTT. Its translation: CAISGTSGPSTDTQYF.

The rearrangement links TRBV6-1 to TRBJ2-7, with 7 positions matching TRBD1. The CDR3 spans 13 residues. Germline CDR1 MNHNS, CDR2 SASEGT. V shed 6 bases, J shed 5 bases, and the junction held 7 bases outside the gene matches. The CDR3 protein is CASSPTGVHEQYF. Written as DNA, the CDR3 is TGTGCCAGCAGCCCAACAGGGGTACACGAGCAGTACTTC.

CDR3 coding DNA: TGCGCCAGCAGCCTGGACAGGGCGGACACCGGGGAGCTGTTTTTT. Amino acids: CASSLDRADTGELFF. The chain recombines TRBV5-1 with TRBJ2-2; 8 bases fit TRBD1. The trim removed 4 bases at V and 3 bases at J, leaving 5 bases unmatched. The germline V gene has CDR1 SGHRS and CDR2 YFSETQ. This CDR3 contains 15 residues.

This clone was seen more than once but under ten times. The J gene is TRBJ1-6, the V gene TRBV27, with D possibly matching TRBD1 (6 bases). There are 15 residues in the CDR3. V gave up 4 bases and J gave up 9 bases, with 16 bases separating them. Germline CDR1 and CDR2: MNHEY and SMNVEV (reference sequence). CDR3 nucleotide sequence: TGTGCCAGCAGTTATACACAGGGAGGGAGTTCACCCCTCCACTTT. Its protein product is CASSYTQGGSSPLHF.

V is TRBV7-2 and J is TRBJ1-2, with unresolved D. V was shortened by 1 base and J by 0 bases, with 9 bases between the two germline ends. This CDR3 has 15 amino acids. Germline V CDR1 and CDR2: SGHTA, FQGNSA. The CDR3 nucleotides are TGTGCCAGCAGCTTAGGGTACAGTACTAACTATGGCTACACCTTC. Translated: CASSLGYSTNYGYTF.

This chain uses TRBV2 with TRBJ1-2, with D possibly matching TRBD1 (6 bases). Germline CDR1 reads SNHLY; CDR2 reads FYNNEI. CDR3 length equals 13 residues. V dropped 7 bases and J dropped 6 bases, with 15 bases sitting between them. CDR3 sequence: CASTRDIMNGYTF. DNA of the CDR3: TGTGCCAGCACCCGGGACATAATGAATGGCTACACCTTC.

The chain has TRBV13 and TRBJ1-4; tentative D call: TRBD1 (6 bases). The CDR3 extends over 15 amino acids. CDR1 is PRHDT, CDR2 FYEKMQ, per germline (reference sequence). Trimming stripped 3 bases from V and 5 bases from J, with 13 bases between. The CDR3 loop reads CASSLPSQGNEKLFF. The CDR3 region has the DNA TGTGCCAGCAGCTTGCCCTCACAGGGAAATGAAAAACTGTTTTTT.

This clone was detected only a few times. The chain combines TRBV30 with TRBJ1-1, with D possibly being TRBD1 (5 bases). The germline CDR1 and CDR2 sequences are GTSNPN and SVGIG (reference sequence). V lost 5 bases to trimming and J lost 3 bases, with 13 bases between them. This CDR3 is 13 amino acids long. For the CDR3, the DNA is TGTGCCTGGTCCACCGTGGGGGACACTGAAGCTTTCTTT. This encodes CAWSTVGDTEAFF. Combining the CDR3 with reference TRBV30 and TRBJ1-1 gives the whole variable domain SQTIHQWPATLVQPVGSPLSLECTVEGTSNPNLYWYRQAAGRGLQLLFYSVGIGQISSEVPQNLSASRPQDRQFILSSKKLLLSDSGFYLCAWSTVGDTEAFFGQGTRLTVV.

The table lists this clone with a few counts. The chain combines TRBV7-7 with TRBJ2-1; 7 positions match TRBD1. Germline V gene data show CDR1 as SSHAT and CDR2 as FNYEAQ (reference sequence). The J segment lost 9 bases and the V segment lost 11 bases, leaving 16 bases of the junction unmatched. This CDR3 spans 14 amino acids. CDR3 amino acids: CAARPTGVVSEQFF. DNA for the CDR3: TGTGCCGCTCGCCCCACAGGGGTAGTTAGTGAGCAGTTCTTC. Full variable domain (remainder filled in from reference TRBV7-7 and TRBJ2-1): GAGVSQSPRYKVTKRGQDVTLRCDPISSHATLYWYQQALGQGPEFLTYFNYEAQPDKSGLPSDRFSAERPEGSISTLTIQRTEQRDSAMYRCAARPTGVVSEQFFGPGTRLTVL.

The rearrangement joins TRBV6-5 to TRBJ2-3; no clear D. The germline V gene encodes CDR1 MNHEY and CDR2 SVGAGI. The CDR3 has 14 amino acids. V lost 2 bases to trimming and J lost 2 bases, with 8 bases between them. DNA for the CDR3: TGTGCCAGCAGTTACGGATACATCACAGATACGCAGTATTTT. It is translated as CASSYGYITDTQYF.

This clone was found once. This chain links TRBV15 with TRBJ2-7; 9 nucleotides align to TRBD1. The J segment lost 1 base and the V segment lost 5 bases, leaving 6 bases of the junction unmatched. Germline CDR1 reads LNHNV; CDR2 reads YYDKDF (reference sequence). The CDR3 length is 15 residues. DNA for the CDR3: TGTGCCACCAGCGGGACAGGGAAAGAATCCTACGAGCAGTACTTC. It encodes CATSGTGKESYEQYF.

V is TRBV14 and J is TRBJ2-3; D gene ambiguous. The CDR3 is 12 residues long. The V end lost 4 bases, the J end lost 2 bases, and 4 bases lay between the germline ends. The V gene's germline CDR1 is SGHDN and CDR2 FVKESK. The CDR3 nucleotides read TGTGCCAGCAGCCTCTACACAGATACGCAGTATTTT. As protein: CASSLYTDTQYF. The full variable domain, its missing parts supplied by reference TRBV14 and TRBJ2-3, is EAGVTQFPSHSVIEKGQTVTLRCDPISGHDNLYWYRRVMGKEIKFLLHFVKESKQDESGMPNNRFLAERTGGTYSTLKVQPAELEDSGVYFCASSLYTDTQYFGPGTRLTVL.